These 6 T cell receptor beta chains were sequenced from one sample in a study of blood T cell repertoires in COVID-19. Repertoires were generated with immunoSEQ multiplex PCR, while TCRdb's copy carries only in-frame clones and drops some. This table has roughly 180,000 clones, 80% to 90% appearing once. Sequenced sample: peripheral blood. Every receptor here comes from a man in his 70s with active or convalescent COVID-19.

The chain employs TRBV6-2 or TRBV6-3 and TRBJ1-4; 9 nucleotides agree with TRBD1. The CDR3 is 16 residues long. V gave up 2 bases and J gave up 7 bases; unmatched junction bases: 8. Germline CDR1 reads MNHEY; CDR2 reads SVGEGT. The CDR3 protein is CASSYGPGTGIEKLFF. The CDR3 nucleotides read TGTGCCAGCAGTTACGGACCCGGGACAGGGATTGAAAAACTGTTTTTT.

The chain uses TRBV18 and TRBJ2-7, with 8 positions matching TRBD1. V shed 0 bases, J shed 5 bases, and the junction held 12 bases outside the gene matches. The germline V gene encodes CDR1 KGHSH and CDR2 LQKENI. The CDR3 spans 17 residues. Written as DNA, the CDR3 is TGTGCCAGCTCACCACCCCCCGGCAGGGGGCGTAACAACGAGCAGTACTTC. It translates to CASSPPPGRGRNNEQYF.

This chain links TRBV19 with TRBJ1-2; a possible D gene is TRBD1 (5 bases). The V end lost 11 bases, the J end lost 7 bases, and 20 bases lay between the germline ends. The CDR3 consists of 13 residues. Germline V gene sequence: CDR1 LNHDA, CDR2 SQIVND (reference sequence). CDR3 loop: CAARGGGYLGYTF. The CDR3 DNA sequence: TGTGCCGCCCGCGGGGGGGGGTATCTTGGCTACACCTTC.

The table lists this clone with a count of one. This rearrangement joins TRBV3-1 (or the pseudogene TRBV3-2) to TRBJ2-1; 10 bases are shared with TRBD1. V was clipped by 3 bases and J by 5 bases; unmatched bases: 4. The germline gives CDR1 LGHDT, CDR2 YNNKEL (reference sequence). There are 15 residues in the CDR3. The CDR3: CASSHGTGENNEQFF. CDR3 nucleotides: TGTGCCAGCAGCCACGGGACAGGGGAGAACAATGAGCAGTTCTTC.

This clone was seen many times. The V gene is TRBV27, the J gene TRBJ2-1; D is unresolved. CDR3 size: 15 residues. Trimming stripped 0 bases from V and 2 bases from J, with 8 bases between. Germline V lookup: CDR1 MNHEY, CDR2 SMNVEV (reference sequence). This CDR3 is CASSLSGPTYNEQFF. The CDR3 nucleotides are TGTGCCAGCAGTTTATCGGGCCCCACCTACAATGAGCAGTTCTTC.

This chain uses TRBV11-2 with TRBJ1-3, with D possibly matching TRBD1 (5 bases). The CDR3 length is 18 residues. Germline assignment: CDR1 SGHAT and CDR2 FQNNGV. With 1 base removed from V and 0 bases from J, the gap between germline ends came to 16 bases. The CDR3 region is CASSLGKGRRYSGNTIYF. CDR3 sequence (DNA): TGTGCCAGCAGCTTAGGGAAGGGGCGGAGATACTCTGGAAACACCATATATTTT.